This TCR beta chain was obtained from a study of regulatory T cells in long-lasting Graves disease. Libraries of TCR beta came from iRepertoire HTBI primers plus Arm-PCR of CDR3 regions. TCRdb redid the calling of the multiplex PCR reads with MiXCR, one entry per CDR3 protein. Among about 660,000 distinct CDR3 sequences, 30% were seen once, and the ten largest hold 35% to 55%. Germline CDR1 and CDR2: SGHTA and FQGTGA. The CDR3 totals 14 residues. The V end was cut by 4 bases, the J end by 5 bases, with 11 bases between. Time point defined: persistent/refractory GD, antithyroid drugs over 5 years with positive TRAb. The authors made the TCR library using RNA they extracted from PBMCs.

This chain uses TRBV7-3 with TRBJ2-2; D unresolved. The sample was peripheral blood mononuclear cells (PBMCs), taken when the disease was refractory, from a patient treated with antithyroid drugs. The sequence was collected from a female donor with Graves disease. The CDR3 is CASSSLPWTGELFF. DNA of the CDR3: TGTGCCAGCAGCTCCCTCCCGTGGACCGGGGAGCTGTTTTTT. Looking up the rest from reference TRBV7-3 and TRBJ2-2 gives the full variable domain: GAGVSQTPSNKVTEKGKYVELRCDPISGHTALYWYRQSLGQGPEFLIYFQGTGAADDSGLPNDRFFAVRPEGSVSTLKIQRTERGDSAVYLCASSSLPWTGELFFGEGSRLTVL.